The 12 T cell receptor beta chains reported below all come from one sample, sequenced in a study of T cell repertoires in cytomegalovirus infection. No antigen has been identified for these receptors. TCRdb re-analysed the reads in MiXCR, keeping a single row per CDR3 protein. The data show about a million distinct CDR3 sequences, 25% to 40% seen once. Sequenced here: cultured CD8+ T cells from PBMCs, sampled from culture after CMV antigen stimulation. The source is a human donor in good health (CMV status not recorded). Some clones in this sample may be carry-over from other donors' samples.

At least ten counts were recorded for this clonotype. V gene TRBV6-1 combines with J gene TRBJ2-1, with D perhaps matching TRBD1 (6 bases). In germline, CDR1 is MNHNS, CDR2 SASEGT. V dropped 5 bases and J dropped 7 bases, with 6 bases sitting between them. This CDR3 region has 11 residues. The CDR3 loop reads CASSTGNEQFF. The CDR3 DNA follows: TGTGCCAGCAGTACAGGGAATGAGCAGTTCTTC.

V and J are TRBV3-1 and TRBJ2-5; possibly TRBD1 or TRBD2 for D (5 bases each). Trimming cost V 2 bases and J 4 bases, with 14 bases left between them. The V gene's germline CDR1 is LGHDT and CDR2 YNNKEL (reference sequence). CDR3 length: 15 amino acids. The CDR3 sequence is CASSQSGGSRETQYF. CDR3 bases: TGTGCCAGCAGCCAATCTGGGGGTAGCAGAGAGACCCAGTACTTC.

This clonotype was detected a few times. This chain joins TRBV27 and TRBJ2-3; 7 bases agree with TRBD1. J gave up 3 bases and V 1 base, and 10 bases lay outside the gene matches. Germline V CDR1 and CDR2: MNHEY, SMNVEV (reference sequence). The CDR3 loop spans 17 amino acids. CDR3 DNA sequence: TGTGCCAGCAGTTTATGGTTTACAGGGGTGGTTACAGATACGCAGTATTTT. Protein sequence: CASSLWFTGVVTDTQYF.

The chain uses TRBV12-3 or TRBV12-4 and TRBJ2-7; no firm D call. This CDR3 is 12 amino acids long. The germline V and J ends were trimmed by 6 bases and 2 bases, with 8 bases remaining between them. CDR3 coding DNA: TGTGCCAGCAGCTATTCAACCTACGAGCAGTACTTC. Protein product: CASSYSTYEQYF.

This sequence joins TRBV6-2 or TRBV6-3 and TRBJ2-5; perhaps TRBD1 as D (7 bases). Germline values: CDR1 MNHEY, CDR2 SVGEGT. CDR3 size: 16 residues. V was shortened by 6 bases and J by 5 bases, with 22 bases between the two germline ends. CDR3 sequence: CASSPGGGTEYETQYF. Written as DNA, the CDR3 is TGTGCCAGCAGCCCAGGAGGCGGGACAGAATATGAGACCCAGTACTTC.

This clonotype was observed a few times. The J gene is TRBJ2-5, the V gene TRBV6-5; D gene unclear. V was shortened by 0 bases and J by 0 bases, with 11 bases between the two germline ends. The germline gives CDR1 MNHEY, CDR2 SVGAGI. The CDR3 loop spans 16 amino acids. DNA of the CDR3: TGTGCCAGCAGTTACTCGGATCGGATCTACCAAGAGACCCAGTACTTC. This gives the protein CASSYSDRIYQETQYF.

This clonotype was recorded a few times. The genes are TRBV24-1 and TRBJ2-3; 10 bases are a match to TRBD1. Unmatched junction bases numbered 6, after V lost 2 bases and J lost 2 bases. This CDR3 contains 17 residues. Germline CDR1 reads KGHDR; CDR2 reads SFDVKD. This chain's CDR3 is CATSDSRDRGHTDTQYF. CDR3 nucleotides: TGTGCCACCAGTGATTCCCGGGACAGGGGACACACAGATACGCAGTATTTT.

There are many counts of this clonotype. V gene TRBV7-9 combines with J gene TRBJ2-5; tentatively, D is TRBD1 (5 bases). This CDR3 has 13 amino acids. Germline loops: CDR1 SEHNR, CDR2 FQNEAQ (reference sequence). V was pared by 7 bases and J by 2 bases, with 11 bases between. Here the CDR3 reads CASTLDSQETQYF. The DNA for the CDR3 is TGTGCCAGCACCCTAGACAGTCAAGAGACCCAGTACTTC. Drawing the rest from reference TRBV7-9 and TRBJ2-5, the complete variable domain is DTGVSQNPRHKITKRGQNVTFRCDPISEHNRLYWYRQTLGQGPEFLTYFQNEAQLEKSRLLSDRFSAERPKGSFSTLEIQRTEQGDSAMYLCASTLDSQETQYFGPGTRLLVL.

This clonotype was counted only a few times. The rearrangement links TRBV6-5 to TRBJ1-4; a possible D gene is TRBD1 (5 bases). Germline assignment: CDR1 MNHEY and CDR2 SVGAGI. This CDR3 contains 13 residues. The V gene lost 6 bases and the J gene lost 8 bases, with 13 bases spanning the gap. The CDR3: CASSPGEGEKLFF. The CDR3 region has the DNA TGTGCCAGCAGCCCCGGGGAGGGGGAAAAACTGTTTTTT.

This clonotype came up a few times. This chain links TRBV6-1 with TRBJ2-7; no definite D call. The CDR3 has 12 amino acids. Germline values: CDR1 MNHNS, CDR2 SASEGT. Trimming took 0 bases from V and 6 from J, leaving 6 bases between them. The chain's CDR3 is CASSEAGGEQYF. The CDR3 nucleotides read TGTGCCAGCAGTGAAGCGGGTGGCGAGCAGTACTTC.

This clonotype was seen only a few times. The chain carries TRBV5-4 and TRBJ2-7; no definite D call. V lost 1 base, J lost 2 bases, and 16 bases lay in between. This CDR3 has 16 residues. Germline V lookup: CDR1 SGHNT, CDR2 YYREEE (reference sequence). CDR3 amino acids: CASSLSFQVEAYEQYF. The CDR3 region has the DNA TGTGCCAGCAGCTTGAGTTTTCAGGTAGAGGCCTACGAGCAGTACTTC.

This clonotype was observed at least ten times. V usage is TRBV7-9 and J usage is TRBJ2-2; D remains unclear. This CDR3 spans 15 amino acids. Germline-derived CDR1 and CDR2 are SEHNR and FQNEAQ (reference sequence). V shed 2 bases and J shed 3 bases, with 10 bases lying between them. CDR3 loop: CASSLTGFHTGELFF. As DNA, the CDR3 is TGTGCCAGCAGCTTAACCGGGTTTCACACCGGGGAGCTGTTTTTT.